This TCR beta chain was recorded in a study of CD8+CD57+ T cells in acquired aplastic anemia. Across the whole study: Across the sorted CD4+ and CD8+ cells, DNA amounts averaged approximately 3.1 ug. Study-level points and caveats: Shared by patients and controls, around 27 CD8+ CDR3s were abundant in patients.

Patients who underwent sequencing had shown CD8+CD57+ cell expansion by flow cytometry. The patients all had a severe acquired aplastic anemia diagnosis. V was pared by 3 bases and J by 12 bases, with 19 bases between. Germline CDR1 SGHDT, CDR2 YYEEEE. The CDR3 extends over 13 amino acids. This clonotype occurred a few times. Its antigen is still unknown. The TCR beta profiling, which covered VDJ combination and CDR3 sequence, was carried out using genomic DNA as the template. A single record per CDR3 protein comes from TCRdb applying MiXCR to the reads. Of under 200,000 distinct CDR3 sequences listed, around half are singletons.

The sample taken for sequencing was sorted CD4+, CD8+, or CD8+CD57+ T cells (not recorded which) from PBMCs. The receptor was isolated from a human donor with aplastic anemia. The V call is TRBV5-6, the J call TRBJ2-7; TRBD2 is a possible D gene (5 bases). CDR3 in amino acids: CASSSKMDWDRYF. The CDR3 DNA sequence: TGTGCCAGCAGCTCGAAGATGGACTGGGATCGGTACTTC.